One sample yielded the 17 T cell receptor beta chains listed below, sequenced in a study of spatial heterogeneity in lung cancer. The time point is: sample taken at primary tumor resection. Without sorting, whole RNA was sequenced from tumor, nontumor lung or frozen PBMC. TCRdb processed the 5' RACE reads anew with MiXCR; each CDR3 protein has one entry. The table includes approximately 44,000 distinct CDR3 sequences, roughly 15% detected once. The sequenced sample was PBMCs, obtained at surgery. These receptors came from a male donor with early-stage non-small cell lung cancer.

This clonotype was observed a handful of times. The rearrangement uses TRBV10-3 and TRBJ2-5; possible D gene TRBD2, 7 bases. V lost 0 bases, J lost 4 bases, and 12 bases lay in between. CDR1 is ENHRY, CDR2 SYGVKD, per germline. This CDR3 has 15 residues. The CDR3 DNA sequence: TGTGCCATCAGTGAGTCCAGGGGAGGGGGAGAGACCCAGTACTTC. Protein product: CAISESRGGGETQYF.

The chain couples TRBV27 to TRBJ2-1; D may be TRBD1 or TRBD2 (7 bases each). Germline lookup yields CDR1 MNHEY and CDR2 SMNVEV (reference sequence). The V end lost 7 bases, the J end lost 8 bases, and 18 bases lay between the germline ends. CDR3 length equals 14 residues. CDR3 in DNA: TGTGCCAGCACTCCTAGCGGAGGGGGCTATGAGCAGTTCTTC. It yields the protein CASTPSGGGYEQFF.

This clonotype was recorded a few times. This chain joins TRBV29-1 and TRBJ2-4; a weak D match, TRBD2 (5 bases). Deletions cut 7 bases from V and 1 base from J, with 8 bases between. The CDR3 runs 12 residues. Germline CDR1 and CDR2: SQVTM and ANQGSEA. CDR3 sequence reads: CSGSGAKNIQYF. In DNA form, the CDR3 reads TGCAGCGGGTCGGGGGCCAAAAACATTCAGTACTTC.

This clonotype was counted ten times or more. The chain carries TRBV5-1 and TRBJ2-1; TRBD2 matches at 10 bases. The germline V gene has CDR1 SGHRS and CDR2 YFSETQ. The CDR3 totals 13 residues. V lost 5 bases, J lost 5 bases, and 1 base stayed unmatched. The CDR3 DNA is TGCGCCAGCAGTACTAGCGGGGACAATGAGCAGTTCTTC. Amino acid sequence: CASSTSGDNEQFF. Based on the CDR3 plus reference TRBV5-1 and TRBJ2-1, the full variable domain is KAGVTQTPRYLIKTRGQQVTLSCSPISGHRSVSWYQQTPGQGLQFLFEYFSETQRNKGNFPGRFSGRQFSNSRSEMNVSTLELGDSALYLCASSTSGDNEQFFGPGTRLTVL.

This clonotype turned up a few times. The chain is built from TRBV5-1 and TRBJ1-6; TRBD1 is a possible D gene (5 bases). CDR1 SGHRS and CDR2 YFSETQ come from the germline V gene. V lost 5 bases and J lost 7, with 13 bases in between. This CDR3 comprises 14 residues. Here the CDR3 DNA reads TGCGCCAGCAGTGGGGGACCCACAAATTCACCCCTCCACTTT. This sequence encodes CASSGGPTNSPLHF.

This clonotype was detected a few times. The chain is built from TRBV29-1 and TRBJ2-7; tentative D call: TRBD1 (6 bases). Trimming took off 6 bases at V and 6 bases at J, with 18 bases between the two ends. The CDR3 runs 13 residues. Germline CDR1 reads SQVTM; CDR2 reads ANQGSEA. The CDR3 sequence is CSVESTGSSEQYF. The DNA for the CDR3 is TGCAGCGTCGAGTCGACAGGCTCGTCCGAGCAGTACTTC.

This clonotype was seen ten or more times. J is TRBJ1-2 and V is TRBV20-1; TRBD1 is a possible D gene (5 bases). The CDR3 is 15 amino acids. V lost 6 bases to trimming and J lost 2 bases, with 19 bases between them. The germline V gene has CDR1 DFQATT and CDR2 SNEGSKA (reference sequence). As DNA, the CDR3 is TGCAGTGCCTTCTTAACAGGCTTGGCGAACTATGGCTACACCTTC. Amino acids: CSAFLTGLANYGYTF.

This clonotype was counted a few times. The chain has TRBV9 and TRBJ1-1; maybe TRBD1 (6 bases). The CDR3 has 15 residues. Trimming cost V 0 bases and J 0 bases, with 9 bases left between them. Germline values: CDR1 SGDLS, CDR2 YYNGEE. DNA for the CDR3: TGTGCCAGCAGCGTAGGGGGGCAGTTGAACACTGAAGCTTTCTTT. This translates into CASSVGGQLNTEAFF.

The sample holds a few counts of this clonotype. The chain couples TRBV30 to TRBJ2-2, with D hard to call. Germline V gene lookup returns CDR1 GTSNPN and CDR2 SVGIG (reference sequence). V was trimmed by 3 bases and J by 1 base, leaving 9 bases between them. This CDR3 contains 14 residues. The CDR3 region is CAWSRGLNTGELFF. CDR3 nucleotide sequence: TGTGCCTGGAGCCGTGGCTTGAACACCGGGGAGCTGTTTTTT.

This clonotype was seen repeatedly, ten times or more. The J gene is TRBJ2-4, the V gene TRBV5-6, with D unclear. The CDR3 length is 15 residues. The germline V gene has CDR1 SGHDT and CDR2 YYEEEE. Trimming shortened V by 1 base and J by 3 bases, and 11 bases separated the two germline ends. Written as DNA, the CDR3 is TGTGCCAGCAGCTTGTTGGAAGGAAGCAAAAACATTCAGTACTTC. The encoded protein is CASSLLEGSKNIQYF.

The CDR3 nucleotides read TGTGCCAGCAGCTTACGCGCCGGGGAGCTGTTTTTT. Its translation: CASSLRAGELFF. The chain employs TRBV7-9 and TRBJ2-2; D is uncertain. Germline-derived CDR1 and CDR2 are SEHNR and FQNEAQ (reference sequence). The CDR3 is 12 amino acids. Trimming removed 2 bases at V and 6 bases at J, with 4 bases between.

Ten or more counts support this clonotype. The chain recombines TRBV11-2 with TRBJ1-1; no reliable D call. V was shortened by 5 bases and J by 0 bases, with 16 bases between the two germline ends. The germline V gene encodes CDR1 SGHAT and CDR2 FQNNGV. The CDR3 extends over 16 amino acids. The CDR3 DNA sequence: TGTGCCAGCAGCCCTCAATGGTATCGGGTGAACACTGAAGCTTTCTTT. It encodes CASSPQWYRVNTEAFF. Full variable domain (outside the CDR3, taken from reference TRBV11-2 and TRBJ1-1): EAGVAQSPRYKIIEKRQSVAFWCNPISGHATLYWYQQILGQGPKLLIQFQNNGVVDDSQLPKDRFSAERLKGVDSTLKIQPAKLEDSAVYLCASSPQWYRVNTEAFFGQGTRLTVV.

The chain employs TRBV20-1 and TRBJ2-2; the D is unclear. Per the germline V gene, CDR1 is DFQATT and CDR2 is SNEGSKA (reference sequence). The CDR3 sequence is 13 residues long. With 0 bases removed from V and 6 bases from J, the gap between germline ends came to 8 bases. For the CDR3, the DNA is TGCAGTGCTAGAGATCAGTTTTCCGGGGAGCTGTTTTTT. Amino acids: CSARDQFSGELFF.

J is TRBJ2-7 and V is TRBV12-3 or TRBV12-4; TRBD2 matches at 8 bases. V trimming: 6 bases; J trimming: 6 bases; junction bases outside the gene matches: 4. The CDR3 loop spans 12 amino acids. This CDR3 is CASSRGGREQYF. As DNA, the CDR3 is TGTGCCAGCAGCCGGGGGGGCCGCGAGCAGTACTTC.

A few counts support this clonotype. The rearrangement joins TRBV2 to TRBJ2-1; D is perhaps TRBD1 (6 bases). There are 14 residues in the CDR3. Germline values: CDR1 SNHLY, CDR2 FYNNEI. Deletions cut 7 bases from V and 6 bases from J, with 16 bases between. The DNA for the CDR3 is TGTGCCAGCATGGTATGGGCAGGGGTCAATGAGCAGTTCTTC. Translation: CASMVWAGVNEQFF. Variable domain in full (rest from reference TRBV2 and TRBJ2-1): EPEVTQTPSHQVTQMGQEVILRCVPISNHLYFYWYRQILGQKVEFLVSFYNNEISEKSEIFDDQFSVERPDGSNFTLKIRSTKLEDSAMYFCASMVWAGVNEQFFGPGTRLTVL.

This clonotype has a count of ten or more. This chain joins TRBV7-8 and TRBJ2-7; 13 bases are a match to TRBD2. This CDR3 comprises 15 residues. V lost 5 bases, J lost 2 bases, and 3 bases stayed unmatched. Germline CDR1 and CDR2: SGHVS and FQNEAQ. CDR3 protein: CASSPGLAGTYEQYF. CDR3 coding DNA: TGTGCCAGCAGCCCGGGACTAGCGGGAACCTACGAGCAGTACTTC.

The chain is built from TRBV29-1 and TRBJ2-5, with 7 bases identical to TRBD2. From germline, CDR1 is SQVTM and CDR2 ANQGSEA. Trimming removed 4 bases from V and 1 base from J; junction bases left unmatched: 3. This CDR3 contains 13 residues. CDR3 DNA sequence: TGCAGCGTTGTATCGGGGGGCCAAGAGACCCAGTACTTC. Encoded protein: CSVVSGGQETQYF.